What follows describes a single T cell receptor beta chain. Sequenced by immunoSEQ multiplex PCR; TCRdb stores in-frame clones only, minus some. The sample has 280,000 or so clones, roughly 86% seen once. The data were obtained in a study of blood T cell repertoires in COVID-19. Germline V gene sequence: CDR1 MNHEY, CDR2 SVGAGI. Trimming cost V 4 bases and J 8 bases; bases outside gene matches: 11. This CDR3 is 16 amino acids long. The rearrangement links TRBV6-5 to TRBJ2-1; 10 positions match TRBD1. The sequencing input was PBMCs or T cells enriched from blood (not recorded which). This sequence was found in a woman aged 45 to 65 who had been exposed to COVID-19. The CDR3, as DNA: TGTGCCAGCAGTTTAAAACCGGGACAGGGGTTGGATGAGCAGTTCTTC. Its translation is CASSLKPGQGLDEQFF.